The rows below give T cell receptor beta chains drawn from one sample of a study of shared clonotypes between healthy human individuals. Sequencing used immunoSEQ multiplex PCR; TCRdb keeps in-frame clones, though not all of them. The table has more than 2 million clones, roughly 96% seen once; the top ten hold 0.13%. Specimen: naive CD4+ T cells sorted from blood. Receptors were obtained from a man aged 18 to 35 in good health. CDR3s include the opening cysteine and the closing phenylalanine or tryptophan. The order of the fields is V gene, J gene, CDR3 length, clone size, D gene, CDR3 protein, CDR3 DNA. A D gene is named only where the DNA matches it firmly. Clone size is given for some rows only: seen once, a few or many times, or a class if the clone is expanded.

TRBV5-6,TRBJ1-2,12,once,NA,CASSLQGPGYTF,TGTGCCAGCAGCTTACAGGGCCCCGGCTACACCTTC
TRBV27,TRBJ2-7,12,NA,NA,CASSLPKGEQYF,TGTGCCAGCAGTCTGCCAAAGGGGGAGCAGTACTTC
TRBV7-2,TRBJ1-1,13,NA,NA,CASSLDQNTEAFF,TGTGCCAGCAGTCTGGACCAAAACACTGAAGCTTTCTTT
TRBV7-9,TRBJ1-1,14,NA,NA,CASSLELGSTEAFF,TGTGCCAGCAGCTTAGAGTTGGGGAGCACTGAAGCTTTCTTT
TRBV4-2,TRBJ2-7,16,NA,TRBD2,CASSQDASGASYEQYF,TGTGCCAGCAGCCAAGATGCTAGCGGGGCTTCCTACGAGCAGTACTTC
TRBV5-4,TRBJ2-1,15,NA,TRBD2,CASSSGTSGYNEQFF,TGTGCCAGCAGCTCCGGGACTAGCGGGTACAATGAGCAGTTCTTC
TRBV5-1,TRBJ2-5,15,NA,NA,CASSLLTAIGETQYF,TGCGCCAGCAGCTTACTTACAGCAATCGGAGAGACCCAGTACTTC
TRBV10-3,TRBJ1-2,14,NA,NA,CAISDSSGARSFLF,TGTGCCATCAGTGATAGTTCGGGGGCTCGGTCATTCCTCTTC
TRBV2,TRBJ2-7,17,NA,TRBD2,CASSARTSGGLSYEQYF,TGTGCCAGCAGCGCTCGGACTAGCGGGGGGCTTTCCTACGAGCAGTACTTC
TRBV2,TRBJ2-1,13,NA,NA,CASSPIGGDIRLF,TGTGCCAGCAGCCCGATTGGAGGAGATATCAGACTCTTC
TRBV2,TRBJ2-3,16,NA,TRBD2,CASSGGLAGGTDTQYF,TGTGCCAGCAGTGGAGGACTAGCGGGAGGGACAGATACGCAGTATTTT
TRBV4-1,TRBJ1-1,15,NA,NA,CASSREPAGNTEAFF,TGCGCCAGCAGCCGAGAACCCGCGGGGAACACTGAAGCTTTCTTT
TRBV7-2,TRBJ1-6,13,once,NA,CASGDSYNSPLHF,TGTGCCAGCGGCGACAGTTATAATTCACCCCTCCACTTT
TRBV28,TRBJ2-7,14,NA,NA,CASSLTGGAYEQYF,TGTGCCAGCAGTCTCACAGGGGGGGCCTACGAGCAGTACTTC
TRBV9,TRBJ2-2,17,NA,TRBD2,CASSLAGGVSNTGELFF,TGTGCCAGCAGCTTAGCGGGAGGGGTTTCGAACACCGGGGAGCTGTTTTTT
TRBV9,TRBJ2-3,14,NA,NA,CASSVDGRGDTQYF,TGTGCCAGCAGCGTAGACGGGAGAGGAGATACGCAGTATTTT
TRBV6-1,TRBJ1-1,13,NA,NA,CASSSTGRTEAFF,TGTGCCAGCAGTTCCACAGGGAGGACTGAAGCTTTCTTT
TRBV10-2,TRBJ1-1,14,NA,NA,CASSEAQGNTEAFF,TGCGCCAGCAGTGAAGCGCAGGGGAACACTGAAGCTTTCTTT
TRBV12-2,TRBJ2-7,15,NA,NA,CASRQCGDRGHEQYF,TGTGCAAGTCGCCAATGCGGGGACAGGGGGCACGAGCAGTACTTC
TRBV5-1,TRBJ1-5,15,once,TRBD1,CASSSGTGGFQPQHF,TGCGCCAGCAGTTCCGGGACAGGGGGCTTTCAGCCCCAGCATTTT
TRBV11-2,TRBJ2-7,14,NA,NA,CASSLDRLSYEQYF,TGTGCCAGCAGCTTAGATAGGTTGTCCTACGAGCAGTACTTC
TRBV29-1,TRBJ1-1,12,NA,TRBD1,CSGGQGNTEAFF,TGCAGCGGCGGACAGGGGAACACTGAAGCTTTCTTT
TRBV9,TRBJ1-1,14,NA,NA,CASSVGLENTEAFF,TGTGCCAGCAGCGTAGGTCTGGAAAACACTGAAGCTTTCTTT
TRBV4-1,TRBJ2-5,13,once,NA,CASSRGRQETQYF,TGCGCCAGCAGCCGTGGCAGACAAGAGACCCAGTACTTC
TRBV19,TRBJ2-2,14,NA,NA,CASSIPRVGGELFF,TGTGCCAGTAGTATCCCCAGGGTTGGCGGGGAGCTGTTTTTT
TRBV19,TRBJ1-2,12,NA,NA,CASSTGTRGYTF,TGTGCCAGTAGTACCGGGACTAGAGGCTACACCTTC
TRBV30,TRBJ1-5,15,NA,NA,CAWSVYGRFNQPQHF,TGTGCCTGGAGTGTATACGGACGGTTCAATCAGCCCCAGCATTTT
TRBV6-1,TRBJ2-1,15,NA,NA,CASSDRQGGADEQFF,TGTGCCAGCAGTGACAGACAGGGAGGTGCGGATGAGCAGTTCTTC
TRBV29-1,TRBJ1-5,12,NA,NA,CSVGNSNQPQHF,TGCAGCGTTGGGAATAGCAATCAGCCCCAGCATTTT